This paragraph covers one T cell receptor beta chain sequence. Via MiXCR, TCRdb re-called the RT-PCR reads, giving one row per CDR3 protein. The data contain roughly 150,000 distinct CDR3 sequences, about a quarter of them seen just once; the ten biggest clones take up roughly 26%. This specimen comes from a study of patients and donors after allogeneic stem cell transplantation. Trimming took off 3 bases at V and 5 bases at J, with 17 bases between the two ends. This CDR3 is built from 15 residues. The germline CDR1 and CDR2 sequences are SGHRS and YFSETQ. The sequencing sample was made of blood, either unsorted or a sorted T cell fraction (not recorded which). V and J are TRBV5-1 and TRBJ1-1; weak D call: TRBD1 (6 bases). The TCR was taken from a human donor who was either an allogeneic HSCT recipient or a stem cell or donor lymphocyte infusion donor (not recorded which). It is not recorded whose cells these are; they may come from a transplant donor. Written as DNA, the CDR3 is TGCGCCAGCAGCTCCCGTGCGGGGCAGGGGACTGAAGCTTTCTTT. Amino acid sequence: CASSSRAGQGTEAFF.